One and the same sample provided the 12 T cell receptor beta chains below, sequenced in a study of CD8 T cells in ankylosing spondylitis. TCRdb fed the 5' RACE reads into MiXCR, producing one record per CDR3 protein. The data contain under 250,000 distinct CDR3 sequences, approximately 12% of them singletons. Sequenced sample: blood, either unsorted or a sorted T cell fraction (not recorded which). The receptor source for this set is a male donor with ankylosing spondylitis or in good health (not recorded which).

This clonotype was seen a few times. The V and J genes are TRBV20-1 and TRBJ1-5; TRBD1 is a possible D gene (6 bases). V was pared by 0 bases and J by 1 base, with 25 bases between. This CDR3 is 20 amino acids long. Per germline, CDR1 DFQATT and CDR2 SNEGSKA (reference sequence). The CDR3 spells CSARETHREGTLLSNQPQHF. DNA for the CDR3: TGCAGTGCTAGAGAAACCCACAGGGAAGGTACCCTATTAAGCAATCAGCCCCAGCATTTT.

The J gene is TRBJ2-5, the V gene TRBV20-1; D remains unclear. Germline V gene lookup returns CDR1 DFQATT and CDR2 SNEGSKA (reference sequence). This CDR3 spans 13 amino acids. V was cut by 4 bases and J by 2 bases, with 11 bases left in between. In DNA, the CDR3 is TGCAGTGCTATCAGTGGGATTCAAGAGACCCAGTACTTC. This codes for CSAISGIQETQYF.

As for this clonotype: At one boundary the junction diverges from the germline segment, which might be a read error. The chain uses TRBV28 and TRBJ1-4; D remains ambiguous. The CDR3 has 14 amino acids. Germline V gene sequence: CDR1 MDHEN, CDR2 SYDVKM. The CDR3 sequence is CTSSLMGSNEKLFF. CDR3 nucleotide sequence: TGTACCAGCAGTTTAATGGGTTCTAATGAAAAACTGTTTTTT.

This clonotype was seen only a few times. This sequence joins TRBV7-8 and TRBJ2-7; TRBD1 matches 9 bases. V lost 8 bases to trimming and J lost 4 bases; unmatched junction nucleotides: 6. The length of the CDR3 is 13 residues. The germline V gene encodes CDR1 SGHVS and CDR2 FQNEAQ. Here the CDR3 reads CASGKTGGYEQYF. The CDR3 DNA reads TGTGCCAGCGGAAAGACAGGGGGTTACGAGCAGTACTTC.

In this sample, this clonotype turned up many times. The CDR3 DNA reads as TGTGCCAGCAGTTTCAGGGTTGGGGAGCTGTTTTTT. Translation gives CASSFRVGELFF. The chain recombines TRBV12-3 or TRBV12-4 with TRBJ2-2; TRBD1 might be the D (5 bases). The CDR3 consists of 12 residues. V dropped 3 bases and J dropped 8 bases, with 7 bases sitting between them.

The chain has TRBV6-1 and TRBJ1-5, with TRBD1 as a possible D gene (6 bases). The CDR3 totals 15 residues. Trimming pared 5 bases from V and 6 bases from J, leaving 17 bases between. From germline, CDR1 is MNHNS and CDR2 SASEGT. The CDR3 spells CASSPNGGAAQPQHF. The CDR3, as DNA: TGTGCCAGCAGTCCGAACGGGGGGGCGGCTCAGCCCCAGCATTTT.

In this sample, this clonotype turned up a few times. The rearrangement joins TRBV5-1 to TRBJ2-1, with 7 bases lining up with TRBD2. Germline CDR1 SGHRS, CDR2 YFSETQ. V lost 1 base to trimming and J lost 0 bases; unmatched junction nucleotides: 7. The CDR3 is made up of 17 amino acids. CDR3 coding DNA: TGCGCCAGCAGCTTGATGGTGTGGACTAGCTCCTACAATGAGCAGTTCTTC. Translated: CASSLMVWTSSYNEQFF.

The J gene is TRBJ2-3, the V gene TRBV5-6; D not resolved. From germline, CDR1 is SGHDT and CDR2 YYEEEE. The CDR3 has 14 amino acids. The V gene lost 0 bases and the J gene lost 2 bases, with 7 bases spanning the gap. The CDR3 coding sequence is TGTGCCAGCAGCTTGGGCCACTACACAGATACGCAGTATTTT. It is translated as CASSLGHYTDTQYF.

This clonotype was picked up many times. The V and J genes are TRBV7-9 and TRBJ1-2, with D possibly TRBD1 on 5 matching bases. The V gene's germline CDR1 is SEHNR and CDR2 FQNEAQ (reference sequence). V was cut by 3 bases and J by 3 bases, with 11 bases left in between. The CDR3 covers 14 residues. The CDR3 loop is CASSFGDGYYGYTF. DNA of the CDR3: TGTGCCAGCAGCTTTGGGGACGGATACTATGGCTACACCTTC.

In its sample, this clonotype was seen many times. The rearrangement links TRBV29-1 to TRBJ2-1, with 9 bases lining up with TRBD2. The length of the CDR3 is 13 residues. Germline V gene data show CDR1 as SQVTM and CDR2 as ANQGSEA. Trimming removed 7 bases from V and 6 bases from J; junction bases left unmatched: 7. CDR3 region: CSGTAGGVNEQFF. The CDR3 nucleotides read TGCAGCGGGACTGCGGGAGGGGTCAATGAGCAGTTCTTC.

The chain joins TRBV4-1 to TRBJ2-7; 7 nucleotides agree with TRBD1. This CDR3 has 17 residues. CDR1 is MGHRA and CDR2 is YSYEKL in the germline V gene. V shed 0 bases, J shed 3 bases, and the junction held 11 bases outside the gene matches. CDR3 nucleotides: TGCGCCAGCAGCCAAGACTCGGTTTGGACAGGAAGCTACGAGCAGTACTTC. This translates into CASSQDSVWTGSYEQYF.

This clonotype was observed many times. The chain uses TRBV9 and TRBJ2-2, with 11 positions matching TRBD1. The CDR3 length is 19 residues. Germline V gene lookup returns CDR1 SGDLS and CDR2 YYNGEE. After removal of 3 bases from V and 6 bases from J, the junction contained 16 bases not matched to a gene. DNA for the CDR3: TGTGCCAGCAGCGAAAGGACAGGGGGCATATCGTCGTTCTCCGGGGAGCTGTTTTTT. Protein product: CASSERTGGISSFSGELFF. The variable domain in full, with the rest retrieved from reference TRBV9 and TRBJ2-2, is DSGVTQTPKHLITATGQRVTLRCSPRSGDLSVYWYQQSLDQGLQFLIQYYNGEERAKGNILERFSAQQFPDLHSELNLSSLELGDSALYFCASSERTGGISSFSGELFFGEGSRLTVL.